A single sample gave rise to the 14 T cell receptor beta chains below, sequenced in a study of early T cells in non-severe SARS-CoV-2 infection. One entry per CDR3 protein, called by TCRdb with MiXCR from the 5' RACE reads. In the table there are tens of thousands of distinct CDR3 sequences, approximately 15% of which are singletons. Sequencing was performed on whole blood. The receptors shown here come from an adult who was a healthcare worker with PCR-confirmed SARS-CoV-2 infection or an uninfected control (not recorded which).

The chain recombines TRBV18 with TRBJ2-7; 8 positions agree with TRBD2. The junction had 4 bases not matched to a gene; V was cut back by 3 bases and J by 0 bases. The V gene's germline CDR1 is KGHSH and CDR2 LQKENI. This CDR3 spans 15 amino acids. Here the CDR3 DNA reads TGTGCCAGCTCACCTCTCGGGGGGGACTCCTACGAGCAGTACTTC. This sequence encodes CASSPLGGDSYEQYF.

This clonotype was found a few times. CDR3 amino acids: CASSRTGSYGYTF. The CDR3 DNA is TGTGCCAGCAGCCGGACAGGAAGCTATGGCTACACCTTC. V is TRBV3-1 and J is TRBJ1-2; 7 nucleotides line up with TRBD1. This CDR3 has 13 residues. J gave up 4 bases and V 4 bases, and 3 bases lay outside the gene matches. Germline assignment: CDR1 LGHDT and CDR2 YNNKEL (reference sequence).

This clonotype was seen many times. The chain has TRBV2 and TRBJ1-5; 9 bases match TRBD1. The J segment lost 9 bases and the V segment lost 4 bases, leaving 7 bases of the junction unmatched. Germline-derived CDR1 and CDR2 are SNHLY and FYNNEI. The CDR3 extends over 14 amino acids. CDR3 amino acids: CASSAGTGMRPQHF. In DNA, the CDR3 is TGTGCCAGCAGTGCCGGGACAGGGATGCGGCCCCAGCATTTT.

This clonotype was counted at least ten times. The chain carries TRBV12-3 or TRBV12-4 and TRBJ1-2; D is uncertain. Trimming stripped 1 base from V and 4 bases from J, with 13 bases between. There are 15 residues in the CDR3. The chain's CDR3 is CASSLGRHGSYGYTF. In DNA, the CDR3 is TGTGCCAGCAGTTTAGGGAGACATGGAAGCTATGGCTACACCTTC.

This clonotype came up a few times. The chain links TRBV3-1 to TRBJ1-6; D unresolved. From germline, CDR1 is LGHDT and CDR2 YNNKEL (reference sequence). Trimming took off 1 base at V and 3 bases at J, with 10 bases between the two ends. The CDR3 is made up of 16 amino acids. This chain's CDR3 is CASSQAGDGYNSPLHF. The CDR3 nucleotides read TGTGCCAGCAGCCAAGCAGGAGACGGCTATAATTCACCCCTCCACTTT.

The rearrangement links TRBV30 to TRBJ2-6; the D is unclear. The CDR3 sequence is 12 residues long. The V end was cut by 3 bases, the J end by 6 bases, with 6 bases between. CDR1 and CDR2 (germline): GTSNPN, SVGIG (reference sequence). The CDR3 region has the DNA TGTGCCTGGAGGTACCTGGCCAACGTCCTGACTTTC. Translating gives CAWRYLANVLTF. The full variable domain, its missing parts supplied by reference TRBV30 and TRBJ2-6, is SQTIHQWPATLVQPVGSPLSLECTVEGTSNPNLYWYRQAAGRGLQLLFYSVGIGQISSEVPQNLSASRPQDRQFILSSKKLLLSDSGFYLCAWRYLANVLTFGAGSRLTVL.

In this sample, this clonotype turned up a few times. The rearrangement links TRBV30 to TRBJ1-1; D perhaps matches TRBD1 (6 bases). CDR3 length equals 14 residues. Trimming removed 3 bases from V and 5 bases from J, with 16 bases in between. Germline V gene data show CDR1 as GTSNPN and CDR2 as SVGIG (reference sequence). The CDR3 DNA is TGTGCCTGGAGGTTGCCGGGGGCGGCTACTGAAGCTTTCTTT. This sequence encodes CAWRLPGAATEAFF.

The sample holds many counts of this clonotype. The chain links TRBV20-1 to TRBJ2-3; D is possibly TRBD2 (6 bases). CDR1 and CDR2 (germline): DFQATT, SNEGSKA (reference sequence). The CDR3 is made up of 14 amino acids. Trimming left V 6 bases short and J 4 bases short, with 17 bases between. DNA for the CDR3: TGCAGTGCCGGGCGCCGGGGGTTGGCAGATACGCAGTATTTT. Protein product: CSAGRRGLADTQYF.

Only a few counts were recorded for this clonotype. The J gene is TRBJ2-3, the V gene TRBV7-2; perhaps TRBD2 as D (7 bases). The CDR3 has 15 amino acids. CDR1 SGHTA and CDR2 FQGNSA come from the germline V gene. V was pared by 6 bases and J by 7 bases, with 20 bases between. This CDR3 is CASSGSGRRGNTQYF. CDR3 nucleotides: TGTGCCAGCAGTGGTAGCGGGCGGAGGGGGAATACGCAGTATTTT.

This clonotype has ten or more counts. The genes are TRBV27 and TRBJ1-1; 8 positions agree with TRBD1. The CDR3 runs to 14 residues. Looked up from germline, CDR1 is MNHEY and CDR2 is SMNVEV (reference sequence). The V gene end was trimmed by 9 bases and the J gene end by 0 bases; junction bases not matched to a gene: 6. CDR3 coding DNA: TGTGCCAGTACCAGGACAGGGATGAACACTGAAGCTTTCTTT. Translated, it gives CASTRTGMNTEAFF.

The chain is built from TRBV3-1 and TRBJ2-2; 9 positions agree with TRBD1. Germline CDR1 is LGHDT and CDR2 is YNNKEL (reference sequence). Trimming cost V 4 bases and J 4 bases; bases outside gene matches: 7. This CDR3 contains 16 residues. Here the CDR3 DNA reads TGTGCCAGCAGCCGCACCGGGACAGGGTCCACCGGGGAGCTGTTTTTT. Protein: CASSRTGTGSTGELFF.

This clonotype was counted once. CDR3 nucleotides: TGTGCCACCAGCAGTCTGGGCCAGGGGGATGAAGCTTTCTTT. This codes for CATSSLGQGDEAFF. The chain combines TRBV15 with TRBJ1-1; 7 bases line up with TRBD1. The germline CDR1 and CDR2 sequences are LNHNV and YYDKDF (reference sequence). The V gene end was trimmed by 3 bases and the J gene end by 7 bases; junction bases not matched to a gene: 8. CDR3 length equals 14 residues.

This clonotype occurred a few times. The CDR3 loop reads CASRGGPDFPVTDTQYF. Here the CDR3 DNA reads TGTGCCAGTAGGGGCGGACCGGACTTTCCAGTAACAGATACGCAGTATTTT. J is TRBJ2-3 and V is TRBV19; D is perhaps TRBD2 (5 bases). Germline CDR1 reads LNHDA; CDR2 reads SQIVND (reference sequence). V was clipped by 6 bases and J by 3 bases, with 22 bases between them. The CDR3 has 17 amino acids.

A few counts support this clonotype. The chain uses TRBV4-1 and TRBJ2-2; 10 nucleotides align to TRBD2. CDR3 length: 16 amino acids. Germline values: CDR1 MGHRA, CDR2 YSYEKL. V gave up 6 bases and J gave up 4 bases; unmatched junction bases: 8. For the CDR3, the DNA is TGCGCCAGCAGTCGCAGCGGGGGGGCGGCCACCGGGGAGCTGTTTTTT. Translating gives CASSRSGGAATGELFF.